Shown below are 20 T cell receptor beta chains from a single sample sequenced in a study of T cells after yellow fever vaccination. TCRdb independently ran MiXCR on the 5' RACE reads; one entry per CDR3 protein. The table lists roughly 150,000 distinct CDR3 sequences, 7.7% of them singletons. This specimen was CD4+ T cells sorted from PBMCs, taken 5 days after the yellow fever booster vaccination. Receptors were obtained from a man aged 30-40 years who received the YFV17D yellow fever vaccine.

This clonotype was seen ten or more times. The chain combines TRBV7-9 with TRBJ2-5; 14 bases agree with TRBD2. Germline assignment: CDR1 SEHNR and CDR2 FQNEAQ (reference sequence). Trimming at V came to 5 bases and at J to 5 bases, leaving 10 bases not matched to a gene. This CDR3 has 17 amino acids. The CDR3 DNA follows: TGTGCCAGCAGCGCTGGGGGACTAGCGGGAGCGGGCGAGACCCAGTACTTC. This sequence encodes CASSAGGLAGAGETQYF.

Details on this clonotype: The junction departs from germline at one end; a sequencing error may be responsible. The chain has TRBV7-9 and TRBJ1-2; no definite D call. The CDR3 consists of 14 residues. CDR1 and CDR2 (germline): SEHNR, FQNEAQ (reference sequence). The CDR3: CARSSVLTCYRYTF. The CDR3 coding sequence is TGTGCCAGGAGCTCCGTCCTCACCTGCTATCGCTACACCTTC.

This clonotype was seen ten or more times. V usage is TRBV12-3 or TRBV12-4 and J usage is TRBJ2-3; D might be TRBD1 (5 bases). The CDR3 covers 15 residues. V lost 5 bases, J lost 3 bases, and 15 bases lay in between. The CDR3 reads CASSETGQGTDTQYF. CDR3 DNA sequence: TGTGCCAGCAGTGAGACTGGACAAGGGACAGATACGCAGTATTTT.

This clonotype was observed a single time. This may arise from a read error, as a much more abundant clone is one base away. The gene calls are TRBV5-1 and TRBJ2-1; a weak D match, TRBD2 (6 bases). CDR3 length: 13 residues. Germline CDR1 is SGHRS and CDR2 is YFSETQ. CDR3 in amino acids: CASSFSGVGERFF. For the CDR3, the DNA is TGCGCCAGCAGCTTCTCGGGAGTTGGTGAGCGGTTCTTC.

This clonotype was recorded many times. The CDR3 here is CSAKIRNEQFF. Here the CDR3 DNA reads TGCAGTGCGAAAATACGGAATGAGCAGTTCTTC. The V call is TRBV20-1, the J call TRBJ2-1, with D unresolved. The V gene's germline CDR1 is DFQATT and CDR2 SNEGSKA (reference sequence). This CDR3 is 11 amino acids long. Trimming stripped 6 bases from V and 7 bases from J, with 10 bases between.

This clonotype was counted ten times or more. The V call is TRBV5-1, the J call TRBJ2-7, with D maybe TRBD1 (5 bases). Germline V gene lookup returns CDR1 SGHRS and CDR2 YFSETQ. This CDR3 region has 15 residues. The germline V and J ends were trimmed by 0 bases and 2 bases, with 12 bases remaining between them. The CDR3 region has the DNA TGCGCCAGCAGCTTGGGGACAATTAGCACCTACGAGCAGTACTTC. Its translation: CASSLGTISTYEQYF.

This clonotype appeared many times. The V and J genes are TRBV20-1 and TRBJ1-1; D is uncertain. V shed 1 base and J shed 5 bases, with 17 bases lying between them. There are 15 residues in the CDR3. Germline V gene lookup returns CDR1 DFQATT and CDR2 SNEGSKA (reference sequence). DNA for the CDR3: TGCAGTGCTAGAGCAGCTGGACGTTTGGAGACTGAAGCTTTCTTT. It codes for CSARAAGRLETEAFF.

The chain uses TRBV20-1 and TRBJ1-5; no clear D. The V gene's germline CDR1 is DFQATT and CDR2 SNEGSKA (reference sequence). Trimming stripped 4 bases from V and 7 bases from J, with 14 bases between. The CDR3 has 13 amino acids. CDR3 coding DNA: TGCAGTGCTATCGGACCGGTAGGGCAGCCCCAGCATTTT. This codes for CSAIGPVGQPQHF.

This clonotype was counted ten times or more. The V and J genes are TRBV5-1 and TRBJ2-1, with 8 bases that match TRBD2. V trimming: 4 bases; J trimming: 5 bases; junction bases outside the gene matches: 11. The CDR3 sequence is 16 residues long. Germline V gene sequence: CDR1 SGHRS, CDR2 YFSETQ. CDR3 bases: TGCGCCAGCAGCCTACCCTTAGCGGGAATGAACAATGAGCAGTTCTTC. Amino acid sequence: CASSLPLAGMNNEQFF.

V is TRBV20-1 and J is TRBJ2-1, with a possible D match to TRBD1 (6 bases). V lost 3 bases and J 7 bases, leaving 16 bases between the germline ends. CDR1 is DFQATT, CDR2 SNEGSKA, per germline (reference sequence). The CDR3 covers 14 residues. In DNA form, the CDR3 reads TGCAGTGCTAGTGGTGCCAGGGGATGGAATGAGCAGTTCTTC. Its translation is CSASGARGWNEQFF.

This clonotype showed up just a few times. The chain recombines TRBV15 with TRBJ1-2; 7 bases match TRBD1. Trimming cost V 4 bases and J 10 bases; bases outside gene matches: 6. This CDR3 is built from 12 residues. Germline V gene sequence: CDR1 LNHNV, CDR2 YYDKDF (reference sequence). The chain's CDR3 is CATSKTGQPYTF. The CDR3 nucleotides read TGTGCCACCAGCAAAACGGGACAGCCCTACACCTTC.

This clonotype has ten or more counts. The chain links TRBV10-3 to TRBJ2-7, with TRBD2 matching over 8 bases. V gave up 8 bases and J gave up 2 bases; unmatched junction bases: 8. Germline-derived CDR1 and CDR2 are ENHRY and SYGVKD. The CDR3 is made up of 14 amino acids. CDR3 in DNA: TGTGCCATCGCCCATACGGGAGGGCCCTACGAGCAGTACTTC. Its protein is CAIAHTGGPYEQYF.

This clonotype was found many times. The chain links TRBV25-1 to TRBJ2-3; TRBD1 agrees at 7 bases. Looked up from germline, CDR1 is MGHDK and CDR2 is SYGVNS. This CDR3 region has 15 residues. V shed 6 bases and J 0 bases; nucleotides not matched to a gene: 6. The CDR3 bases are TGTGCCAGCAGCCCGGGACAGCGGAGCACAGATACGCAGTATTTT. Translating gives CASSPGQRSTDTQYF.

In its sample, this clonotype was seen many times. The chain is built from TRBV15 and TRBJ2-1; D unclear. This CDR3 region has 15 residues. CDR1 LNHNV and CDR2 YYDKDF come from the germline V gene (reference sequence). The ends were cut back, 1 base at V and 8 bases at J, with 15 bases in the middle. The CDR3 DNA is TGTGCCACCAGCAGAGTTGTCAGAGGTGGGCATGAGCAGTTCTTC. This translates into CATSRVVRGGHEQFF.

The table lists this clonotype with many counts. The CDR3 region has the DNA TGCGCCAGCAGCTGGAGCGGGAGCCCTGACAATGAGCAGTTCTTC. Protein: CASSWSGSPDNEQFF. The chain employs TRBV5-1 and TRBJ2-1, with TRBD2 matching 8 bases. This CDR3 has 15 amino acids. V shed 3 bases and J 5 bases; nucleotides not matched to a gene: 7. CDR1 and CDR2 (germline): SGHRS, YFSETQ.

This clonotype was counted at least ten times. The chain recombines TRBV3-1 with TRBJ2-3; 10 bases agree with TRBD2. With V trimmed by 1 base and J by 6 bases, 10 bases remained unmatched. CDR3 size: 17 residues. The germline V gene encodes CDR1 LGHDT and CDR2 YNNKEL (reference sequence). The CDR3 nucleotides are TGTGCCAGCAGCCAAGTAGGGCTAGCGGGAGATACCGATACGCAGTATTTT. This sequence encodes CASSQVGLAGDTDTQYF.

This clonotype was seen ten or more times. The rearrangement uses TRBV7-2 and TRBJ2-1; 9 bases agree with TRBD2. V lost 6 bases and J lost 0; bases outside the gene matches: 3. This CDR3 has 15 amino acids. Per germline, CDR1 SGHTA and CDR2 FQGNSA. CDR3 in DNA: TGTGCCAGCAGTCTTAGCGGGGGCTCCTACAATGAGCAGTTCTTC. This gives the protein CASSLSGGSYNEQFF.

This clonotype was seen many times. The V gene is TRBV3-1, the J gene TRBJ1-2; TRBD1 is a possible D gene (5 bases). V was shortened by 0 bases and J by 3 bases, with 14 bases between the two germline ends. Germline V gene data show CDR1 as LGHDT and CDR2 as YNNKEL (reference sequence). This CDR3 spans 16 amino acids. The CDR3 protein is CASSQDRVQADYGYTF. The DNA for the CDR3 is TGTGCCAGCAGCCAAGATAGGGTACAGGCAGACTATGGCTACACCTTC. The full variable domain, its missing parts supplied by reference TRBV3-1 and TRBJ1-2, is DTAVSQTPKYLVTQMGNDKSIKCEQNLGHDTMYWYKQDSKKFLKIMFSYNNKELIINETVPNRFSPKSPDKAHLNLHINSLELGDSAVYFCASSQDRVQADYGYTFGSGTRLTVV.

This clonotype was found many times. V usage is TRBV7-2 and J usage is TRBJ2-3, with D perhaps matching TRBD2 (6 bases). V was cut by 1 base and J by 2 bases, with 16 bases left in between. Germline values: CDR1 SGHTA, CDR2 FQGNSA. The CDR3 covers 17 residues. The CDR3 sequence is CASSLVSGLRNTDTQYF. As DNA, the CDR3 is TGTGCCAGCAGCTTAGTTAGCGGACTCCGGAACACAGATACGCAGTATTTT.

This clonotype was observed many times. This chain links TRBV10-2 with TRBJ2-1; TRBD2 matches 9 bases. V shed 5 bases, J shed 3 bases, and the junction held 5 bases outside the gene matches. The CDR3 has 15 residues. CDR1 is WSHSY, CDR2 SAAADI, per germline. CDR3 loop: CASSRLAVYYNEQFF. In DNA, the CDR3 is TGCGCCAGCAGTAGACTAGCGGTTTACTACAATGAGCAGTTCTTC.